The subject of this entry is one T cell receptor (beta chain). Its specificity is not known. The record originates from a study of T-cell memory formation after mild COVID-19. General study findings and limits: Largely, contracting CD4+ clones fell within CM and EM, and contracting CD8+ clones within EMRA. There was a balanced CD4/CD8 profile in clones contracting day 15 to 85, and later expanders leaned CD4+.

CDR1 SGHVS and CDR2 FQNEAQ come from the germline V gene. The CDR3 has 16 amino acids. V was pared by 5 bases and J by 5 bases, with 21 bases between. From 5'RACE with constant-segment primers came TCR alpha and TCR beta cDNA libraries that carried sample barcodes and UMIs. Using its own MiXCR run on the 5' RACE reads, TCRdb lists one record per CDR3 protein. The profile shows about 140,000 distinct CDR3 sequences, approximately 26% of them singletons. The genes are TRBV7-8 and TRBJ2-5; D perhaps matches TRBD2 (6 bases). The sample taken for sequencing was PBMCs or a T cell subset sorted from them (not recorded which). The sequence derives from an adult woman who had mild COVID-19 (a few samples of this study predate the infection). Cell type and time point are not known. The CDR3 spells CASSPGVEDPAETQYF. As DNA, the CDR3 is TGTGCCAGCAGCCCGGGGGTGGAGGACCCGGCGGAGACCCAGTACTTC.